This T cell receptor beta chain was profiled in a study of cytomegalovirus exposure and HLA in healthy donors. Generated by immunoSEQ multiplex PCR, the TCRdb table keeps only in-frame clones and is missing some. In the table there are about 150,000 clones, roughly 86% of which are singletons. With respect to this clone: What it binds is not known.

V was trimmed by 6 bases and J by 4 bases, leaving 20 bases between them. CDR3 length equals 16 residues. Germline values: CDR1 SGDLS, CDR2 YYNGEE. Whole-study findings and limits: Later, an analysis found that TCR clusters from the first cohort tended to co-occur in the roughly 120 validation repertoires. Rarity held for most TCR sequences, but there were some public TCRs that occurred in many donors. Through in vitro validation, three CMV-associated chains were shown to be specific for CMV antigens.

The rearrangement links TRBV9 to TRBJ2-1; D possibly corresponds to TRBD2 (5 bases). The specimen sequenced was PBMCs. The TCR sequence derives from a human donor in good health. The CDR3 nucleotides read TGTGCCAGCACGAACCATGTCGGAGAGGGATACAATGAGCAGTTCTTC. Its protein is CASTNHVGEGYNEQFF.